The clone carrying this TCR beta chain was recorded a few times. Its antigen is still unknown. This CDR3 is 13 amino acids long. The germline CDR1 and CDR2 sequences are DFQATT and SNEGSKA (reference sequence). V lost 0 bases, J lost 8 bases, and 8 bases lay in between. Primers used in a second PCR of about 7 to 12 cycles were a sample-barcoded 5' primer and a J-beta primer mix. Each cDNA molecule carried a tag from a template-switch adaptor that contained 12 random nucleotides. In TCRdb, the 5' RACE reads were re-called with MiXCR into one record per CDR3 protein. The sample lists over 1,500,000 distinct CDR3 sequences, around 40% occurring once. This specimen belongs to a study of blood T cells in healthy people across ages. Findings and limits, study-wide: Changes seen in expanded clonotypes were possibly confounded by donor CMV status left unknown. Long-lived donors exceeded aged donors in naive CD4+ cells and diversity.

The sequence derives from a human donor in good health. The sequencing input was blood. V and J are TRBV20-1 and TRBJ1-6; D is uncertain. For the CDR3, the DNA is TGCAGTGCTAGAGATTACGGAGATTCACCCCTCCACTTT. This codes for CSARDYGDSPLHF.